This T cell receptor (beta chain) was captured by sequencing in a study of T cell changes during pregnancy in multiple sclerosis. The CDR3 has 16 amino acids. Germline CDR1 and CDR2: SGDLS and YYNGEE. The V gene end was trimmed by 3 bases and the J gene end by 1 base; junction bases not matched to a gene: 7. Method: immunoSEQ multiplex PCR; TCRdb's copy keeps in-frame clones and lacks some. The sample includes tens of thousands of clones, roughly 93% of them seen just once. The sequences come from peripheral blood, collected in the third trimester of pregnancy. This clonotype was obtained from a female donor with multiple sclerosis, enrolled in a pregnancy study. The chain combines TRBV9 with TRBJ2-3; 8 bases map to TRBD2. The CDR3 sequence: CASSGGGRGGTDTQYF. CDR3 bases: TGTGCCAGCAGCGGCGGGGGGCGGGGAGGCACAGATACGCAGTATTTT.